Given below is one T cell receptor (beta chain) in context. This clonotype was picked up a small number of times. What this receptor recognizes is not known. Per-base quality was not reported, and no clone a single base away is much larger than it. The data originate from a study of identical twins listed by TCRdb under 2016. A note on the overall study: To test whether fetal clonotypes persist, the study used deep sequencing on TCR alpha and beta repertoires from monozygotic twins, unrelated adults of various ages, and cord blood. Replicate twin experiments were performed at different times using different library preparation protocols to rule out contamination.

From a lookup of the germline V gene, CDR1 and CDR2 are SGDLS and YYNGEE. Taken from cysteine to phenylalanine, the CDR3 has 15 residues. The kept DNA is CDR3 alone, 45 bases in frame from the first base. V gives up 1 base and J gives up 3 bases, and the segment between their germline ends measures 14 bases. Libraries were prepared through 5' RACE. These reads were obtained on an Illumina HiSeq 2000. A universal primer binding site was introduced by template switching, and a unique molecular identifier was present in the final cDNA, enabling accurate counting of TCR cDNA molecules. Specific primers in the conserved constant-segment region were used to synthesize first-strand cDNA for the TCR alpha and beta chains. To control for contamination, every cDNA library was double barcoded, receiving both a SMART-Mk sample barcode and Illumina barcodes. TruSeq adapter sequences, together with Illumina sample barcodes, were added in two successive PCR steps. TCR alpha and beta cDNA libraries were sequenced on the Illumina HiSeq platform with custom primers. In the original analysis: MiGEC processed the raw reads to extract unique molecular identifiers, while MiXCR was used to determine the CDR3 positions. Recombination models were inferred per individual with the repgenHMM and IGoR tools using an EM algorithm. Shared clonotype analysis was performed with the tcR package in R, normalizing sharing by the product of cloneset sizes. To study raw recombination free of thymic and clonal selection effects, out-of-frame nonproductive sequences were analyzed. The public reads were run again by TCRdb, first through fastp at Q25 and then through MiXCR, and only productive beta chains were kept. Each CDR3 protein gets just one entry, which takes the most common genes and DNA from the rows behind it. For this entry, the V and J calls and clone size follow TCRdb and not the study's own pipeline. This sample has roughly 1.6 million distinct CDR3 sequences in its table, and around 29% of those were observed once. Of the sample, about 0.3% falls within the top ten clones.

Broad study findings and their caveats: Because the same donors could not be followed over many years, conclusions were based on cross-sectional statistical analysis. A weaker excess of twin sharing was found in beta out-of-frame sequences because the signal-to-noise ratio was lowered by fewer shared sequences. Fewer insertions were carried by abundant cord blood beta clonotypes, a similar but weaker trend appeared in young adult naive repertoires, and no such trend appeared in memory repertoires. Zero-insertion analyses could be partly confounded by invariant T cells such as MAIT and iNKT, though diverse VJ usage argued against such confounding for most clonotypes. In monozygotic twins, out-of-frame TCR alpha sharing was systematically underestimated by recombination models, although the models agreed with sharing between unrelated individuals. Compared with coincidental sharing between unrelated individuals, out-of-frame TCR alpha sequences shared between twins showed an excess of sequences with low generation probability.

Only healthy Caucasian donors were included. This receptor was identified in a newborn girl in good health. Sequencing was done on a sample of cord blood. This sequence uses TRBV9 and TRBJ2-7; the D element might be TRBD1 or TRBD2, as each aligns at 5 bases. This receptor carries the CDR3 CASSVNWDPFYEQYF. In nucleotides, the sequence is TGTGCCAGCAGCGTAAACTGGGACCCCTTCTACGAGCAGTACTTC.